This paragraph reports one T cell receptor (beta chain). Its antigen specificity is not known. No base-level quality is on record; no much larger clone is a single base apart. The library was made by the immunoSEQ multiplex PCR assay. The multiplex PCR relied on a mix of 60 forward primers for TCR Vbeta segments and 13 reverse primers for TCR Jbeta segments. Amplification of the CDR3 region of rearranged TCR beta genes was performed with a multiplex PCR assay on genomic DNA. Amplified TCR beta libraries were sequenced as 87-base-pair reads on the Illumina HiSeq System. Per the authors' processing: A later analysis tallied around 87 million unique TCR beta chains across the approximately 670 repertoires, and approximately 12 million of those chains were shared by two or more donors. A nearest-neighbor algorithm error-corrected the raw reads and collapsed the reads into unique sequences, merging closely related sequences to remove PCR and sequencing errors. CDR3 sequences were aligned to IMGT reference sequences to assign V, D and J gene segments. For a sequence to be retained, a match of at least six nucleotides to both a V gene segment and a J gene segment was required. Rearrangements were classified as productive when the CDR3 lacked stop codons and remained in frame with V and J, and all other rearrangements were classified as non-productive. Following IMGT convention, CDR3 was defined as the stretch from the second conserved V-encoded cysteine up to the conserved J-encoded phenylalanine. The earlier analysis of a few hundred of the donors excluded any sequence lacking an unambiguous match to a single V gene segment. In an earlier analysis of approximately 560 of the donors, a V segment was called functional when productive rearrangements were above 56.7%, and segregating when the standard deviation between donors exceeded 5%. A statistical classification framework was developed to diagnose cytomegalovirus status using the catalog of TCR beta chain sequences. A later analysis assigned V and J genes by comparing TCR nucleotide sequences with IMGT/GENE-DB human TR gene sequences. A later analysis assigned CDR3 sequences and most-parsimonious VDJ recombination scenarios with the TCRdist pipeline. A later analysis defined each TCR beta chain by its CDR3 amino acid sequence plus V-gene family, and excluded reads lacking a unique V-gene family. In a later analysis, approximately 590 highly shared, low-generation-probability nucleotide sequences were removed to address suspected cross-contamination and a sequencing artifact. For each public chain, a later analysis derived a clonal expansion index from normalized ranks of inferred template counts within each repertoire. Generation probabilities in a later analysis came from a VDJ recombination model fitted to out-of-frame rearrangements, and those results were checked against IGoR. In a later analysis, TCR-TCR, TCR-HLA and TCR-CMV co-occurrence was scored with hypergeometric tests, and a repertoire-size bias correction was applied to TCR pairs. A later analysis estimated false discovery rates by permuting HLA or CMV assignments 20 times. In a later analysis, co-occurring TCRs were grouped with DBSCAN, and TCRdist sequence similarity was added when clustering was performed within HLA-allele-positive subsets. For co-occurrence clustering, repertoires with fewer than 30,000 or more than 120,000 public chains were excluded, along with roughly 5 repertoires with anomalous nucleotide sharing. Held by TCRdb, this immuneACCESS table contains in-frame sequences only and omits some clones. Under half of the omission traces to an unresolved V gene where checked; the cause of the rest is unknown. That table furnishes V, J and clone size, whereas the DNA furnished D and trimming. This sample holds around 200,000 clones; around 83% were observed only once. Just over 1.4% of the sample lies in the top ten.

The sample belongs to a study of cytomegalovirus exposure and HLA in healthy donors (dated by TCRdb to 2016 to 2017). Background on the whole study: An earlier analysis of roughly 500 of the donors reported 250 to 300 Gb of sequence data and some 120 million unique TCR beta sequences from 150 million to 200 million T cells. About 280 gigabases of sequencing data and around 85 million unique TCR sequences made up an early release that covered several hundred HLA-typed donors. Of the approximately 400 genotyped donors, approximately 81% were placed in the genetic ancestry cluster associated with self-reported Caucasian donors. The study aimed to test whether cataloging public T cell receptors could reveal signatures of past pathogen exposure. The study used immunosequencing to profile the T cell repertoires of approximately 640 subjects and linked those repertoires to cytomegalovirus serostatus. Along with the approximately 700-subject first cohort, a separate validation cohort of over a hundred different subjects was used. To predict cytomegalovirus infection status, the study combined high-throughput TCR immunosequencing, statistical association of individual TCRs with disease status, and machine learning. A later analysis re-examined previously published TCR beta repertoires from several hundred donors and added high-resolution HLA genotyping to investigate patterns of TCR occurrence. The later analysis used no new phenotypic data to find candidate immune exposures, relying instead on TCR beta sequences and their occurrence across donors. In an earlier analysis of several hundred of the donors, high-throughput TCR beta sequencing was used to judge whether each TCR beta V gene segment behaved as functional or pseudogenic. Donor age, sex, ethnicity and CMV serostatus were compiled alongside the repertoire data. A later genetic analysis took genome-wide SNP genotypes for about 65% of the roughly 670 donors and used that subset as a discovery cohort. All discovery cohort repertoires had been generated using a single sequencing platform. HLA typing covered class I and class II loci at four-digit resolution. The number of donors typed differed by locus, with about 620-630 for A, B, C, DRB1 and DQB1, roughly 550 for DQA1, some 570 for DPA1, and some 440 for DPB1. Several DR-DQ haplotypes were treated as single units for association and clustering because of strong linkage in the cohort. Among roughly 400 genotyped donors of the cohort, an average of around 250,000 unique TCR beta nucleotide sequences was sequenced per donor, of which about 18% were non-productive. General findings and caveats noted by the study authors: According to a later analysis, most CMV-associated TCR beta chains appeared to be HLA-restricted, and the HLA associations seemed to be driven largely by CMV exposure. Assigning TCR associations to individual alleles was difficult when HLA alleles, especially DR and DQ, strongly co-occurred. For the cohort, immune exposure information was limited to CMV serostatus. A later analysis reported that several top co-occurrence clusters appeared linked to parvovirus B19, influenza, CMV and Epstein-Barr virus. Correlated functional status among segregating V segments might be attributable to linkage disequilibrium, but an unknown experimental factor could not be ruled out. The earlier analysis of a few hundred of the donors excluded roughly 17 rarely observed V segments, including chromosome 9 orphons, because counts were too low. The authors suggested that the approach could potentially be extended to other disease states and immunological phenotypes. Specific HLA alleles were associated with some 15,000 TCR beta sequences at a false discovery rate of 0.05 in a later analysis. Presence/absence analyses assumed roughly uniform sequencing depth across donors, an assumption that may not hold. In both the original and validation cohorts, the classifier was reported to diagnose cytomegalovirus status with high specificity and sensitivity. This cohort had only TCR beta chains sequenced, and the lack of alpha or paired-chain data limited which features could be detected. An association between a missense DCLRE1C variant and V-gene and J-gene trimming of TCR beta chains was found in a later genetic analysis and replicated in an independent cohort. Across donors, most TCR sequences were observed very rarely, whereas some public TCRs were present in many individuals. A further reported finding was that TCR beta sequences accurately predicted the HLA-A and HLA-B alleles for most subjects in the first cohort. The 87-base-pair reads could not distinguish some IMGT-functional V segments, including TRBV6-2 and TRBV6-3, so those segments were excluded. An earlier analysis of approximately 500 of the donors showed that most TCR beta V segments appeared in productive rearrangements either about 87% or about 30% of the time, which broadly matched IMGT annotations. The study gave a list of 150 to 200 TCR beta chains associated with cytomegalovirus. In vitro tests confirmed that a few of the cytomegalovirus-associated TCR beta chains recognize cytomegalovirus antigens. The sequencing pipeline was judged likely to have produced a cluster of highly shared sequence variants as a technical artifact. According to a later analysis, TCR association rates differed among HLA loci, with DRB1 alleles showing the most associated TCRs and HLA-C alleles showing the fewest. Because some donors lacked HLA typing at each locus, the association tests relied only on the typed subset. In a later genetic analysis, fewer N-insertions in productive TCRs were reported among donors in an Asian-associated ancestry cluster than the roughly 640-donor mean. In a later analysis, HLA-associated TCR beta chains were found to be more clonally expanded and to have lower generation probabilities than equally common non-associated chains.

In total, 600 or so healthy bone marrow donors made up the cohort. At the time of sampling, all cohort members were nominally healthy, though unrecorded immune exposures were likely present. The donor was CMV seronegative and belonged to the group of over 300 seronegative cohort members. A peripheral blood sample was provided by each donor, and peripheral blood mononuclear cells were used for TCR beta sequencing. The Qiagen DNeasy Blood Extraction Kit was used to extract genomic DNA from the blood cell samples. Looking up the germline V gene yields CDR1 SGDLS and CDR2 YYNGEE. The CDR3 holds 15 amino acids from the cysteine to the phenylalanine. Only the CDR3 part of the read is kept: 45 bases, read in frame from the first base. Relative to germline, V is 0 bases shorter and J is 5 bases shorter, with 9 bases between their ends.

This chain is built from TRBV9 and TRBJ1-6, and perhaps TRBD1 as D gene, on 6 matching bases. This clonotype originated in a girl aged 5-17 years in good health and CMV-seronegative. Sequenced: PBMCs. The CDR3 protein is CASSVADRNNSPLHF. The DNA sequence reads TGTGCCAGCAGCGTAGCGGACAGAAATAATTCACCCCTCCACTTT.